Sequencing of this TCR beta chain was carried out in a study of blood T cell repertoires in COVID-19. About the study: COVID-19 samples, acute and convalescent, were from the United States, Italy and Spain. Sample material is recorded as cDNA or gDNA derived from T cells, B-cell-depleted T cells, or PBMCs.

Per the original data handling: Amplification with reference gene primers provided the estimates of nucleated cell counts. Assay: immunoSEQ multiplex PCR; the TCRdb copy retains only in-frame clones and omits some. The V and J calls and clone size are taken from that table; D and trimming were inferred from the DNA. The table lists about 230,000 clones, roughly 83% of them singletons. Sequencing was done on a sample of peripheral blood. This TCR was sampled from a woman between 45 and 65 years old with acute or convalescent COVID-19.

CDR3 loop: CASSSLEAYNYNEQFF. The CDR3 DNA follows: TGTGCCAGTAGTTCCCTGGAGGCGTATAACTACAATGAGCAGTTCTTC. The gene calls are TRBV19 and TRBJ2-1; D is perhaps TRBD2 (5 bases). Germline CDR1 is LNHDA and CDR2 is SQIVND (reference sequence). The CDR3 spans 16 residues. V was shortened by 5 bases and J by 3 bases, with 17 bases between the two germline ends. The variable domain in full, with the rest retrieved from reference TRBV19 and TRBJ2-1, is DGGITQSPKYLFRKEGQNVTLSCEQNLNHDAMYWYRQDPGQGLRLIYYSQIVNDFQKGDIAEGYSVSREKKESFPLTVTSAQKNPTAFYLCASSSLEAYNYNEQFFGPGTRLTVL.